This TCR beta chain was sequenced during a study of T cell repertoires in cytomegalovirus infection. Study as a whole: Selection of CMV epitopes for the study included recently identified HLA-C-restricted and well-studied HLA-B-restricted ones. Indications came from public TCR beta signatures; they pointed to CMV infection and to a matching HLA type.

Overall study findings and caveats: Clonotypes of TCR beta that were HLA-C-restricted and CMV-specific dominated the ex vivo response. Cumulative frequency of public TCR beta families picked out carriers of CMV plus the relevant HLA.

A single record per CDR3 protein comes from TCRdb applying MiXCR to the reads. The sample lists around 900,000 distinct CDR3 sequences, 25% to 40% seen once, with around an eighth in the top ten. Worth noting for this clonotype: The antigen remains undetermined.

CDR3 length equals 16 residues. Germline V lookup: CDR1 SGHAT, CDR2 FQNNGV. V was clipped by 2 bases and J by 2 bases, with 16 bases between them. Sequencing was performed on cultured CD8+ T cells from PBMCs, taken from culture after CMV antigen stimulation. The receptor comes from a human donor in good health (CMV status not recorded). Some clones in this sample may be carry-over from other donors' samples. The gene calls are TRBV11-2 and TRBJ2-7; D might be TRBD1 or TRBD2, each matching 5 bases. Written as DNA, the CDR3 is TGTGCCAGCAGCTTATCGGGGCGGGTGAACCCCTACGAGCAGTACTTC. Its protein product is CASSLSGRVNPYEQYF.